This TCR beta chain was captured by sequencing in a study of CD8+ T cells in alopecia areata. The study's findings and limits: Against the mouse data, patients shared TCRs less clearly, possibly for HLA reasons.

cDNA serving as the sequencing template came from extracted, reverse transcribed RNA. The repertoire was sequenced with immunoSEQ multiplex PCR; TCRdb's copy has only in-frame clones and lacks some. The sample carries 120,000 to 150,000 clones, around 62% recorded once. Worth noting for this clone: Its antigen remains unidentified.

The germline V gene has CDR1 SQVTM and CDR2 ANQGSEA. Trimming took off 6 bases at V and 1 base at J, with 9 bases between the two ends. The CDR3 runs 12 residues. This chain joins TRBV29-1 and TRBJ1-2; possibly TRBD1 for D (5 bases). This sequence was found in a human donor in good health. The sample was CD8+ T cells sorted from blood. CDR3 in amino acids: CSVPTDNYGYTF. In nucleotides, the CDR3 is TGCAGCGTCCCGACAGATAACTATGGCTACACCTTC.